A selection of T cell receptor beta chains follows, all from one sample in a study of shared clonotypes between healthy human individuals. The repertoire was sequenced with immunoSEQ multiplex PCR; TCRdb's copy has only in-frame clones and lacks some. This table holds some 600,000 clones, around 96% found once. The sequenced material came from naive CD8+ T cells sorted from blood. The receptors here all came from a woman in her 30s in good health. CDR3s include the opening cysteine and the closing phenylalanine or tryptophan. The D gene is left open where the match is weak. Size values are once, few and many counts, or a class for expanded clones, and some rows have none.

J: TRBJ2-2; size: once; V: TRBV6-5; D: -; CDR3: CASSSIDTGELFF; DNA: TGTGCCAGCAGTTCGATAGACACCGGGGAGCTGTTTTTT
J: TRBJ2-3; size: -; V: TRBV19; D: -; CDR3: CASSIGGTGTDTQYF; DNA: TGTGCCAGTAGTATTGGTGGGACGGGGACAGATACGCAGTATTTT
J: TRBJ2-2; size: -; V: TRBV13; D: TRBD2; CDR3: CASSPREGTVGELFF; DNA: TGTGCCAGCAGCCCGCGGGAGGGGACGGTCGGGGAGCTGTTTTTT
J: TRBJ2-4; size: -; V: TRBV29-1; D: -; CDR3: CSQGQGGWNIQYF; DNA: TGCAGCCAGGGGCAGGGCGGGTGGAACATTCAGTACTTC
J: TRBJ1-5; size: -; V: TRBV15; D: -; CDR3: CATSRARDLSNQPQHF; DNA: TGTGCCACCAGCAGAGCCCGGGACCTTAGCAATCAGCCCCAGCATTTT
J: TRBJ2-5; size: -; V: TRBV27; D: -; CDR3: CASSLGPGTPSETQYF; DNA: TGTGCCAGCAGTTTAGGCCCCGGGACGCCCTCGGAGACCCAGTACTTC
J: TRBJ2-3; size: -; V: TRBV7-8; D: -; CDR3: CASSLGGSDTQYF; DNA: TGTGCCAGCAGCTTAGGGGGCTCGGATACGCAGTATTTT
J: TRBJ2-2; size: -; V: TRBV5-1; D: -; CDR3: CASSLWLEGTGELFF; DNA: TGCGCCAGCAGCTTGTGGCTAGAAGGCACCGGGGAGCTGTTTTTT
J: TRBJ2-7; size: -; V: TRBV7-6; D: -; CDR3: CASSLEGESYEQYF; DNA: TGTGCCAGCAGCTTAGAGGGGGAATCCTACGAGCAGTACTTC
J: TRBJ1-5; size: -; V: TRBV11-2; D: -; CDR3: CASSLDGTYSNQPQHF; DNA: TGTGCCAGCAGCTTAGATGGGACCTATAGCAATCAGCCCCAGCATTTT
J: TRBJ2-3; size: -; V: TRBV9; D: -; CDR3: CASTQANEEDTQYF; DNA: TGTGCCAGCACCCAAGCAAACGAGGAAGATACGCAGTATTTT
J: TRBJ2-1; size: -; V: TRBV5-1; D: TRBD2; CDR3: CASSPRTSGRVNNEQFF; DNA: TGCGCCAGCAGCCCCCGGACTAGCGGGAGGGTTAACAATGAGCAGTTCTTC
J: TRBJ1-5; size: -; V: TRBV28; D: -; CDR3: CASSIGAGVYDQPQHF; DNA: TGTGCCAGCAGTATCGGGGCAGGGGTGTATGATCAGCCCCAGCATTTT
J: TRBJ1-2; size: -; V: TRBV16; D: -; CDR3: CASTSQSLEITNYGYTF; DNA: TGTGCCAGCACCAGCCAATCCTTAGAAATTACTAACTATGGCTACACCTTC
J: TRBJ2-1; size: -; V: TRBV28; D: TRBD2; CDR3: CASSQTGSSGRSSYNEQFF; DNA: TGTGCCAGCAGCCAGACCGGTTCTAGCGGGAGGAGCTCCTACAATGAGCAGTTCTTC
J: TRBJ2-7; size: -; V: TRBV6-5; D: -; CDR3: CASSYWQETYYEQYF; DNA: TGTGCCAGCAGTTACTGGCAGGAGACCTACTACGAGCAGTACTTC
J: TRBJ2-1; size: -; V: TRBV11-3; D: -; CDR3: CASSLAGAYNEQFF; DNA: TGTGCCAGCAGCTTAGCGGGGGCCTACAATGAGCAGTTCTTC
J: TRBJ1-3; size: -; V: TRBV27; D: TRBD1; CDR3: CANQRRDRVHSGNTIYF; DNA: TGTGCCAATCAACGCCGGGACAGGGTTCACTCTGGAAACACCATATATTTT
J: TRBJ2-7; size: -; V: TRBV4-1; D: TRBD1; CDR3: CASSQEVWDRGIYEQYF; DNA: TGCGCCAGCAGCCAAGAGGTGTGGGACAGGGGAATTTACGAGCAGTACTTC
J: TRBJ2-7; size: -; V: TRBV5-1; D: TRBD1; CDR3: CASSLGTGSSEQYF; DNA: TGCGCCAGCAGCTTGGGGACAGGGAGTAGCGAGCAGTACTTC
J: TRBJ1-3; size: -; V: TRBV19; D: -; CDR3: CASSIDSGSGNTIYF; DNA: TGTGCCAGTAGTATCGATTCCGGGTCTGGAAACACCATATATTTT
J: TRBJ1-2; size: -; V: TRBV7-6; D: -; CDR3: CASSLAPGPASYGYTF; DNA: TGTGCCAGCAGCTTAGCCCCGGGACCGGCGAGCTATGGCTACACCTTC
J: TRBJ2-7; size: -; V: TRBV11-2; D: -; CDR3: CASSLASGALDEQYF; DNA: TGTGCCAGCAGCTTAGCGTCCGGGGCCTTGGACGAGCAGTACTTC
J: TRBJ2-1; size: -; V: TRBV13; D: -; CDR3: CASSLGLGAEQFF; DNA: TGTGCCAGCAGCTTAGGACTAGGCGCTGAGCAGTTCTTC
J: TRBJ2-7; size: -; V: TRBV5-1; D: TRBD1; CDR3: CASSWTGTGVYEQYF; DNA: TGCGCCAGCAGCTGGACCGGGACAGGGGTATACGAGCAGTACTTC
J: TRBJ2-1; size: -; V: TRBV28; D: -; CDR3: CASSFGRYNEQFF; DNA: TGTGCCAGCAGTTTCGGACGATACAATGAGCAGTTCTTC
J: TRBJ1-3; size: -; V: TRBV5-6; D: -; CDR3: CASSFGTYLGNTIYF; DNA: TGTGCCAGCAGCTTTGGGACATACCTCGGAAACACCATATATTTT
J: TRBJ1-1; size: -; V: TRBV6-6; D: -; CDR3: CASSYSGTVNTEAFF; DNA: TGTGCCAGCAGTTACTCTGGGACGGTGAACACTGAAGCTTTCTTT
J: TRBJ2-3; size: -; V: TRBV6-5; D: -; CDR3: CASSLHSADTQYF; DNA: TGTGCCAGCAGTCTACATAGCGCAGATACGCAGTATTTT
J: TRBJ1-4; size: -; V: TRBV5-4; D: TRBD1; CDR3: CASSTDRENEKLFF; DNA: TGTGCCAGCAGCACCGACAGGGAAAATGAAAAACTGTTTTTT
J: TRBJ2-3; size: -; V: TRBV4-1; D: TRBD1; CDR3: CASSRPATGVTDTQYF; DNA: TGCGCCAGCAGCCGCCCCGCGACAGGGGTCACAGATACGCAGTATTTT
J: TRBJ2-7; size: -; V: TRBV27; D: -; CDR3: CASRDVGGHEQYF; DNA: TGTGCCAGCAGAGATGTAGGGGGTCACGAGCAGTACTTC
J: TRBJ2-1; size: -; V: TRBV28; D: TRBD2; CDR3: CASSFAGGGNEQFF; DNA: TGTGCCAGCAGTTTCGCGGGAGGTGGCAATGAGCAGTTCTTC
J: TRBJ2-7; size: -; V: TRBV25-1; D: TRBD1; CDR3: CASSDITGGGYEQYF; DNA: TGTGCCAGCAGTGACATCACAGGGGGAGGCTACGAGCAGTACTTC
J: TRBJ2-1; size: -; V: TRBV27; D: -; CDR3: CASSHRAPYNEQFF; DNA: TGTGCCAGCAGTCACAGGGCCCCCTACAATGAGCAGTTCTTC
J: TRBJ2-1; size: -; V: TRBV2; D: TRBD2; CDR3: CASSEGLRTSLKGSYNEQFF; DNA: TGTGCCAGCAGTGAGGGTTTGAGGACTAGCTTGAAAGGCTCCTACAATGAGCAGTTCTTC
J: TRBJ1-1; size: once; V: TRBV6-5; D: -; CDR3: CASSLDINTEAFF; DNA: TGTGCCAGCAGTCTCGACATTAACACTGAAGCTTTCTTT
J: TRBJ2-1; size: once; V: TRBV19; D: TRBD2; CDR3: CASSIAGLAGDEQFF; DNA: TGTGCCAGTAGTATAGCGGGACTAGCGGGAGACGAGCAGTTCTTC
J: TRBJ1-5; size: once; V: TRBV5-5; D: -; CDR3: CASRPGRGNQPQHF; DNA: TGTGCCAGCAGACCGGGGAGGGGCAATCAGCCCCAGCATTTT
J: TRBJ2-7; size: -; V: TRBV5-6; D: -; CDR3: CASSFDSYEQYF; DNA: TGTGCCAGCAGCTTCGACAGCTACGAGCAGTACTTC
J: TRBJ1-5; size: -; V: TRBV28; D: TRBD1; CDR3: CASSPPGQGDQPQHF; DNA: TGTGCCAGCAGTCCACCGGGACAGGGGGATCAGCCCCAGCATTTT
J: TRBJ2-3; size: -; V: TRBV19; D: -; CDR3: CASSLDGSTDTQYF; DNA: TGTGCCAGTAGTTTGGACGGCAGCACAGATACGCAGTATTTT
J: TRBJ2-1; size: -; V: TRBV2; D: TRBD2; CDR3: CASIMAGGIHEQFF; DNA: TGTGCCAGCATCATGGCGGGAGGCATCCATGAGCAGTTCTTC
J: TRBJ2-7; size: -; V: TRBV27; D: TRBD1; CDR3: CASSLSPGTASYERYF; DNA: TGTGCCAGCAGTTTATCTCCCGGGACAGCCTCCTACGAGCGGTACTTC
J: TRBJ2-3; size: -; V: TRBV4-1; D: TRBD2; CDR3: CASSLRTSLSHTDTQYF; DNA: TGCGCCAGCAGCCTACGGACTAGCTTGTCCCATACGGATACGCAGTATTTT
J: TRBJ2-7; size: -; V: TRBV28; D: -; CDR3: CASSSPRESSSSYEQYF; DNA: TGTGCCAGCAGTTCCCCACGAGAGTCTTCGAGCTCCTACGAGCAGTACTTC
J: TRBJ2-1; size: once; V: TRBV19; D: -; CDR3: CASSIDLKNEQFF; DNA: TGTGCCAGTAGTATAGATCTAAAGAATGAGCAGTTCTTC
J: TRBJ2-3; size: once; V: TRBV21-1; D: -; CDR3: CASSKVRRSSGALTDTQYF; DNA: TGTGCCAGCAGCAAAGTCCGTAGGTCCTCCGGGGCCCTCACAGATACGCAGTATTTT
J: TRBJ1-2; size: -; V: TRBV7-9; D: TRBD1; CDR3: CASSFARGTGEGYGYTF; DNA: TGTGCCAGCAGCTTCGCCCGCGGGACAGGGGAAGGGTATGGCTACACCTTC
J: TRBJ2-3; size: -; V: TRBV28; D: TRBD1; CDR3: CASTRTGGQDTQYF; DNA: TGTGCCAGCACTCGGACAGGTGGGCAAGATACGCAGTATTTT
J: TRBJ2-3; size: -; V: TRBV13; D: -; CDR3: CASSLEGGRTDTQYF; DNA: TGTGCCAGCAGCTTAGAGGGGGGTCGCACAGATACGCAGTATTTT
J: TRBJ2-1; size: -; V: TRBV7-9; D: TRBD2; CDR3: CASSWTSGPYNEQFF; DNA: TGTGCCAGCAGCTGGACTAGCGGACCTTACAATGAGCAGTTCTTC
J: TRBJ1-2; size: few; V: TRBV7-9; D: -; CDR3: CASSFHENYGYTF; DNA: TGTGCCAGCAGCTTCCACGAAAACTATGGCTACACCTTC
J: TRBJ2-2; size: -; V: TRBV27; D: -; CDR3: CASSLKRTYTGELFF; DNA: TGTGCCAGCAGTTTAAAAAGGACCTACACCGGGGAGCTGTTTTTT
J: TRBJ2-1; size: -; V: TRBV4-1; D: -; CDR3: CASSQDRYRSSYNEQFF; DNA: TGCGCCAGCAGCCAAGATCGATACAGAAGCTCCTACAATGAGCAGTTCTTC
J: TRBJ1-1; size: few; V: TRBV29-1; D: -; CDR3: CSVEDQPTEAFF; DNA: TGCAGCGTTGAAGATCAGCCCACTGAAGCTTTCTTT
J: TRBJ2-1; size: -; V: TRBV29-1; D: TRBD2; CDR3: CSVEVQGLALNEQFF; DNA: TGCAGCGTTGAAGTGCAGGGACTAGCGCTTAATGAGCAGTTCTTC
J: TRBJ2-7; size: -; V: TRBV28; D: -; CDR3: CASSFGHGYEQYF; DNA: TGTGCCAGCAGTTTCGGCCACGGTTACGAGCAGTACTTC
J: TRBJ2-1; size: -; V: TRBV7-6; D: -; CDR3: CASSLALRRNNEQFF; DNA: TGTGCCAGCAGCTTAGCGCTCCGACGAAACAATGAGCAGTTCTTC
J: TRBJ2-5; size: -; V: TRBV7-9; D: -; CDR3: CASSPRMTERETQYF; DNA: TGTGCCAGCAGCCCCCGTATGACAGAACGAGAGACCCAGTACTTC